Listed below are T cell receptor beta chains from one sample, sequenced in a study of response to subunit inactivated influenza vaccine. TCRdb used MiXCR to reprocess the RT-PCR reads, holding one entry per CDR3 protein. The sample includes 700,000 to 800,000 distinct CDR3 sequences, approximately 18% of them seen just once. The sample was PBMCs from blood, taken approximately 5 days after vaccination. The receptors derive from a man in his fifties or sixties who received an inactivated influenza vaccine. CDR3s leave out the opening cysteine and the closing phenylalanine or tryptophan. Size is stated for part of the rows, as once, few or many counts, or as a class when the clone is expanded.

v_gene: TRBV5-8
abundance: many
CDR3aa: ASSLPRRGYVDEQF

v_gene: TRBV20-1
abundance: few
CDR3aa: SASTGTSFYNEQF

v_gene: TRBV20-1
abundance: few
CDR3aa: SARAYQETQY

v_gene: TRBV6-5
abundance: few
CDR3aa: ASSPGGGGAF

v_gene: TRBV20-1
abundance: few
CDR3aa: SARVPWGETQY

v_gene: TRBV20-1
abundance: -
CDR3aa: SARDRYQETQY

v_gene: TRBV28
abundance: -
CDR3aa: ASSLPGTLSEDGYT

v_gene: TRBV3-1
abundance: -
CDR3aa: ASRGRGNEQY

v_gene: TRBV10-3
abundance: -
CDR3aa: AIGLAGTYEQY

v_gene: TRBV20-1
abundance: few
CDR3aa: SARDRWGSRNYGYT

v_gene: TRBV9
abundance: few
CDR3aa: ASSIRDTNTEAF

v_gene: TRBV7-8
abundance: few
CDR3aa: ASSPGRTTYEQY

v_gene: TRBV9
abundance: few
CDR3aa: ASSVHGDQESQY

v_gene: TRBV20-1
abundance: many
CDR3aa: SARDGGPRETDTQY

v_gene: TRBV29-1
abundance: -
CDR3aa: SVVRPLGTEAF

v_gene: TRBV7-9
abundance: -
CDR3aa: ASSTRTVGRGYT

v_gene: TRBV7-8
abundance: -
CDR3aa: ASSLRDFNTGELF

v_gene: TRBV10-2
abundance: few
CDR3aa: ASSPRTQQETQY

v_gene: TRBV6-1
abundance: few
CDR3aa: ASSEAGGIGETQY

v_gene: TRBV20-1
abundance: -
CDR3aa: SASPPSGEAF

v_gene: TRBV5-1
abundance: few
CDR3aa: ASSSTLGSNTYEQY

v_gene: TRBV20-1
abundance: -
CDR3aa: SASSGTGSTDTQY

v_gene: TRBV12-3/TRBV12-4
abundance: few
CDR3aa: ASSLEGLIADTQY

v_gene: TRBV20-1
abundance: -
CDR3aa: SVRRARSADTQY

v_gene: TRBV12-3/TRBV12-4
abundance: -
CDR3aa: ASSNIGQGDREQY

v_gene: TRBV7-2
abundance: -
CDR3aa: ASSLGGLAEQF

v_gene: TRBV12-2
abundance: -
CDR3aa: ASRPQGMVQETQY

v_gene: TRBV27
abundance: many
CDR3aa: ASSLSGTYGYT

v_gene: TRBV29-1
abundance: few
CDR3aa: SVATDSWYQETQY

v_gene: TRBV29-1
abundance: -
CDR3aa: SVGEYYGPDTQY

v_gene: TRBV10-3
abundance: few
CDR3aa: AISGLGGWGEQY

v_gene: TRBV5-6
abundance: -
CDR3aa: ASSLRGGFEAF

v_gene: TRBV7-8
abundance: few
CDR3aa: ASSLFGRNTDTQY

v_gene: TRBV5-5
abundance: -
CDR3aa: ASSFRDKRTIY

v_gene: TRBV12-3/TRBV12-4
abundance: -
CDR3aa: ATGHSTPHTEAF

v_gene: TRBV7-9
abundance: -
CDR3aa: ASSLGGGVTDTQY

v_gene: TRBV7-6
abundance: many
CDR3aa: ASSLRQNTEAF

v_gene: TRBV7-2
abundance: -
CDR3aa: ASSQIRTELQETQY

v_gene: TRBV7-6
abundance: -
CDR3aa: ASSIGSGRSYNEQF

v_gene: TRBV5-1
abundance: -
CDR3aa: ASSLASRTGGETQY

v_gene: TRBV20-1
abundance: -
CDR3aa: SAPKAGSYEQY

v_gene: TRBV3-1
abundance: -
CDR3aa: ASSFLGDTEAF

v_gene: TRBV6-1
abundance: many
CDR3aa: ASSGGGETQY

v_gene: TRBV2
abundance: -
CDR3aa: ASSESLAGASSTDTQY

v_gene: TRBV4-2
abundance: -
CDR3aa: ASSQDQRRVAGSWDEQY

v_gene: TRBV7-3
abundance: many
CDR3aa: ASSFGLAGYNEQF

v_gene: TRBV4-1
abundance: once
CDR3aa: ASSQDWGGTTYEQY